Listed here are 7 T cell receptor beta chains from one sample, sequenced in a study of TIL therapy for anti-PD-1-resistant metastatic lung cancer. Time point described: pre-treatment sample, taken before nivolumab and TIL therapy. Most excised metastases sampled were pleural nodules or supraclavicular lymph nodes. The libraries were made with immunoSEQ v3. Libraries were prepared by immunoSEQ multiplex PCR; TCRdb keeps only in-frame clonotypes and omits some of them. This repertoire shows 45,000 to 50,000 clones, 70% to 85% found once; its top ten account for around 5.4%. The input for sequencing was tumor tissue, taken at baseline. The receptors derive from a person between 25 and 79 years old with non-small cell lung cancer.

The chain joins TRBV4-1 to TRBJ1-4; 8 bases align to TRBD1. Trimming at V came to 1 base and at J to 7 bases, leaving 14 bases not matched to a gene. The CDR3 covers 18 residues. CDR1 and CDR2 (germline): MGHRA, YSYEKL. DNA for the CDR3: TGCGCCAGCAGCCAAGGACAGGGGTCATATCCCCCTCTTGAAAAACTGTTTTTT. Residues: CASSQGQGSYPPLEKLFF.

V gene TRBV28 combines with J gene TRBJ1-2; the D is unclear. The CDR3 spans 13 residues. V was trimmed by 6 bases and J by 8 bases, leaving 16 bases between them. Germline loops: CDR1 MDHEN, CDR2 SYDVKM. The CDR3 spells CASSPLGMVGYTF. The CDR3 DNA reads TGTGCCAGCAGCCCTTTGGGGATGGTCGGCTACACCTTC.

J is TRBJ1-2 and V is TRBV6-5; D is unclear. Trimming shortened V by 8 bases and J by 6 bases, and 7 bases separated the two germline ends. From germline, CDR1 is MNHEY and CDR2 SVGAGI. The CDR3 covers 10 residues. This CDR3 is CASGENGYTF. DNA for the CDR3: TGTGCCAGCGGGGAAAATGGCTACACCTTC.

The rearrangement links TRBV30 to TRBJ2-2, with a weak D call TRBD2 (6 bases). The CDR3 contains 15 residues. Germline CDR1 is GTSNPN and CDR2 is SVGIG (reference sequence). The ends were cut back, 7 bases at V and 6 bases at J, with 21 bases in the middle. Written as DNA, the CDR3 is TGTGCCTCGAGCGGGTGGGGGACGGCCGCCGGGGAGCTGTTTTTT. Amino acid sequence: CASSGWGTAAGELFF.

The genes are TRBV2 and TRBJ2-7; a weak D match, TRBD2 (5 bases). V was trimmed by 4 bases and J by 7 bases, leaving 5 bases between them. The length of the CDR3 is 10 residues. Germline V gene lookup returns CDR1 SNHLY and CDR2 FYNNEI. The CDR3 loop is CASSGGEQYF. Here the CDR3 DNA reads TGTGCCAGCAGTGGCGGGGAGCAGTACTTC.

The chain couples TRBV7-9 to TRBJ1-2; TRBD1 might be the D (6 bases). V was pared by 5 bases and J by 2 bases, with 12 bases between. The germline V gene encodes CDR1 SEHNR and CDR2 FQNEAQ (reference sequence). The CDR3 has 14 residues. The CDR3 loop reads CASSRDTQNYGYTF. CDR3 bases: TGTGCCAGCAGCCGGGACACACAGAACTATGGCTACACCTTC.

The J gene is TRBJ1-2, the V gene TRBV4-1; a weak D match, TRBD1 (6 bases). V was clipped by 0 bases and J by 8 bases, with 13 bases between them. The germline gives CDR1 MGHRA, CDR2 YSYEKL. The CDR3 has 14 residues. CDR3 sequence (DNA): TGCGCCAGCAGCCAAGAGACAGCGGGGGGCGGCTACACCTTC. Amino acids: CASSQETAGGGYTF.